A selection of T cell receptor beta chains follows, all from one sample in a study of technical replicates of blood from a handful of donors. Profiling relied on immunoSEQ multiplex PCR, and the TCRdb table lists in-frame clones only, not all of them. The sample has about 100,000 clones; 90% to 97% are singletons. Material: T cells isolated from PBMCs. The receptors originated from a human donor in good health. CDR3s include the opening cysteine and the closing phenylalanine or tryptophan. The D gene is left open where the match is weak. Clone sizes are given selectively: once, few, many, or a class where the clone is expanded.

J,D,V,size,length,CDR3,DNA
TRBJ2-1,TRBD2,TRBV15,NA,16,CASTGFGTTSYNEQFF,TGTGCCTCTACGGGATTTGGGACTACCTCCTACAATGAGCAGTTCTTC
TRBJ2-7,NA,TRBV6-4,once,14,CASSRLREVDEQYF,TGTGCCAGCAGTAGGCTAAGGGAGGTAGACGAGCAGTACTTC
TRBJ2-2,NA,TRBV28,once,13,CASTTVNTGELFF,TGTGCCAGCACTACAGTGAACACCGGGGAGCTGTTTTTT
TRBJ2-1,TRBD2,TRBV10-3,NA,13,CAISVGLDNEQFF,TGTGCCATCAGTGTAGGACTAGACAATGAGCAGTTCTTC
TRBJ2-5,TRBD2,TRBV7-9,NA,14,CASSGPGLAGTQYF,TGTGCCAGCAGTGGACCAGGACTAGCGGGGACCCAGTACTTC
TRBJ2-7,TRBD2,TRBV13,NA,15,CASSPGTSGTYEQYF,TGTGCCAGCAGCCCAGGGACTAGCGGGACCTACGAGCAGTACTTC
TRBJ2-1,TRBD1,TRBV13,NA,16,CASSEPRTGLDHEQFF,TGTGCCAGCAGCGAGCCCCGGACAGGTTTAGACCATGAGCAGTTCTTC
TRBJ2-1,NA,TRBV6-6,NA,14,CASSDMRTYNEQFF,TGTGCCAGCAGTGATATGAGGACCTACAATGAGCAGTTCTTC
TRBJ2-1,NA,TRBV4-3,NA,15,CASSQELAAGNEQFF,TGCGCCAGCAGCCAAGAATTGGCGGCGGGAAATGAGCAGTTCTTC
TRBJ1-5,TRBD1,TRBV30,NA,14,CAWERQGANQPQHF,TGTGCCTGGGAAAGACAGGGGGCGAATCAGCCCCAGCATTTT
TRBJ1-3,NA,TRBV6-5,NA,16,CASSSTASLPGNTIYF,TGTGCCAGCAGTTCTACCGCGAGCTTACCCGGAAACACCATATATTTT
TRBJ2-1,NA,TRBV7-9,NA,14,CASSEQGGYGEQFF,TGTGCCAGCTCAGAGCAGGGGGGTTACGGTGAGCAGTTCTTC
TRBJ2-1,TRBD2,TRBV11-3,NA,15,CASSLDAGGTNEQFF,TGTGCCAGCAGCTTAGATGCGGGAGGGACGAATGAGCAGTTCTTC
TRBJ1-4,TRBD1,TRBV5-6,NA,15,CASSHTGQGREKLFF,TGTGCCAGCAGCCATACGGGACAGGGACGCGAAAAACTGTTTTTT
TRBJ1-2,NA,TRBV29-1,NA,13,CSVRTAQGYGYTF,TGCAGCGTGAGGACAGCGCAGGGATATGGCTACACCTTC
TRBJ1-1,NA,TRBV5-1,NA,13,CASSDTGKTEAFF,TGCGCCAGCAGCGACACAGGGAAAACTGAAGCTTTCTTT
TRBJ2-1,TRBD2,TRBV5-1,NA,16,CASSLDASGSYNEQFF,TGCGCCAGCAGCTTGGATGCTAGCGGATCCTACAATGAGCAGTTCTTC
TRBJ2-1,TRBD2,TRBV2,NA,14,CASWQGLADNEQFF,TGTGCCAGCTGGCAAGGGCTAGCGGACAATGAGCAGTTCTTC
TRBJ2-2,NA,TRBV10-3,NA,14,CAISERTTAGELFF,TGTGCCATCAGTGAGCGAACTACGGCCGGGGAGCTGTTTTTT
TRBJ2-2,TRBD1,TRBV7-3,NA,14,CASSLGQGGGELFF,TGTGCCAGCAGCCTCGGACAGGGCGGCGGGGAGCTGTTTTTT
TRBJ2-5,TRBD2,TRBV28,NA,17,CASNRGSGSLQVETQYF,TGTGCCAGCAACCGTGGGAGCGGGAGCCTCCAAGTGGAGACCCAGTACTTC
TRBJ2-2,NA,TRBV4-3,NA,16,CASSQVMAGNTGELFF,TGCGCCAGCAGCCAAGTTATGGCAGGGAACACCGGGGAGCTGTTTTTT
TRBJ2-1,TRBD2,TRBV5-8,NA,15,CASSFGLAGSNEQFF,TGTGCCAGCAGCTTTGGACTAGCGGGAAGTAATGAGCAGTTCTTC
TRBJ1-1,NA,TRBV6-6,NA,12,CASSAHNTEAFF,TGTGCCAGCAGCGCACATAACACTGAAGCTTTCTTT
TRBJ2-3,NA,TRBV7-2,NA,14,CASSFGILTDTQYF,TGTGCCAGCAGCTTCGGGATACTAACAGATACGCAGTATTTT
TRBJ2-7,TRBD2,TRBV4-1,NA,17,CASSQEEPGLAGYEQYF,TGCGCCAGCAGCCAAGAGGAGCCGGGACTAGCGGGATACGAGCAGTACTTC
TRBJ1-4,NA,TRBV2,NA,17,CASSESEIRTTNEKLFF,TGTGCCAGCAGTGAGAGTGAGATTCGAACAACTAATGAAAAACTGTTTTTT
TRBJ2-3,NA,TRBV7-3,NA,14,CASSPLGPGDTQYF,TGTGCCAGCAGCCCCTTAGGACCGGGGGATACGCAGTATTTT
TRBJ2-5,NA,TRBV6-1,NA,14,CASSEGTGAETQYF,TGTGCCAGCAGCGAGGGAACGGGAGCTGAGACCCAGTACTTC
TRBJ1-2,NA,TRBV11-2,NA,13,CASSLESDTAYTF,TGTGCCAGCAGCTTAGAGTCGGACACCGCCTACACCTTC
TRBJ2-1,NA,TRBV9,NA,14,CASSVYGGGDEQFF,TGTGCCAGCAGCGTATATGGGGGAGGCGATGAGCAGTTCTTC